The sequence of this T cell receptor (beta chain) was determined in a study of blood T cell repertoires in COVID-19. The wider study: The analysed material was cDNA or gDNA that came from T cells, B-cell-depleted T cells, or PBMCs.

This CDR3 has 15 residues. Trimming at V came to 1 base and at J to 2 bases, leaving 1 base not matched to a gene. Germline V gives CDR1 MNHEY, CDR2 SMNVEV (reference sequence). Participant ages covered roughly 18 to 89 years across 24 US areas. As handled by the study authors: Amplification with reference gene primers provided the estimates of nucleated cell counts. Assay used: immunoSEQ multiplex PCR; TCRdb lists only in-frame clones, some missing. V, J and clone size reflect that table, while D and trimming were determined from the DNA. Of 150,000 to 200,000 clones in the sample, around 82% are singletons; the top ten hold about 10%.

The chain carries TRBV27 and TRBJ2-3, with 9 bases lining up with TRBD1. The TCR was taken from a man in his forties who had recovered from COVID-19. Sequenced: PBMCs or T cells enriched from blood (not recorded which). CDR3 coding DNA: TGTGCCAGCAGTTTATGGGACAGGGACACAGATACGCAGTATTTT. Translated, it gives CASSLWDRDTDTQYF.